This TCR beta chain was sequenced in a study of vaccination and CD4 T cells after COVID-19. Per the germline V gene, CDR1 is DFQATT and CDR2 is SNEGSKA (reference sequence). This CDR3 comprises 12 residues. J lost 4 bases, V lost 4 bases, and 3 bases had no gene match. Time point described: late sampling 161 to 241 days after vaccination in a few convalescent patients. Treatment noted: approximately 11-day PBMC culture with coronavirus spike peptide pools or control peptides (ViraFEST assay). PBMCs were cultured at fewer than 2.5 million per well with approximately 10 IU/ml IL-2 and 10 ug/ml peptide pools. Comments on this clonotype: The target antigen is unknown.

Sequenced with the Oncomine TCR Beta short-read assay was DNA taken from cultured CD4+ T cells. Someone extracted genomic DNA from cultured CD4+ T cells. TCRdb re-analysed the PCR reads in MiXCR, keeping a single row per CDR3 protein. The top ten clones hold about 20% of a sample with roughly 20,000 distinct CDR3 sequences, over 50% of them seen once. The chain uses TRBV20-1 and TRBJ1-2, with 7 positions matching TRBD1. The material was CD4+ T cells from blood, cultured in vitro, obtained about 7 months after SARS-CoV-2 vaccination. The TCR was taken from a human donor who had recovered from COVID-19. The CDR3 coding sequence is TGCAGTGCTACAGGGGGATCCTATGGCTACACCTTC. It yields the protein CSATGGSYGYTF.